This T cell receptor beta chain was observed in a study of blood T cell repertoires in COVID-19. Study-level background: Some COVID-19 samples were acute and others convalescent; all came from the United States, Italy and Spain. From T cells, B-cell-depleted T cells, or PBMCs came the material, which was cDNA or gDNA.

CDR3 length: 17 amino acids. Trimming took 0 bases from V and 4 from J; bases not matched to a gene: 7. Germline lookup yields CDR1 LNHDA and CDR2 SQIVND (reference sequence). Participant-reported clinical history was the basis for cohort assignment. Generated by immunoSEQ multiplex PCR, the TCRdb table keeps only in-frame clones and is missing some. Counted here are about 220,000 clones, approximately 83% occurring once; the ten biggest clones make up roughly 1.3%. The chain employs TRBV19 and TRBJ2-1, with TRBD2 matching over 9 bases. Sequenced input: PBMCs or T cells enriched from blood (not recorded which). This clonotype originated in a woman aged 40 to 55 with acute COVID-19. CDR3 sequence reads: CASSIDGGGAAYNEQFF. CDR3 sequence (DNA): TGTGCCAGTAGTATAGATGGCGGGGGGGCCGCTTACAATGAGCAGTTCTTC. The full variable domain, with the rest looked up from reference TRBV19 and TRBJ2-1, is DGGITQSPKYLFRKEGQNVTLSCEQNLNHDAMYWYRQDPGQGLRLIYYSQIVNDFQKGDIAEGYSVSREKKESFPLTVTSAQKNPTAFYLCASSIDGGGAAYNEQFFGPGTRLTVL.